What follows are 17 T cell receptor beta chains derived from one specimen sequenced in a study of OX40 agonist ivuxolimab in advanced cancers. Produced via immunoSEQ multiplex PCR; TCRdb's table is partial and in-frame only. The sample contains 50,000 to 80,000 clones, 80% to 95% of which appear only once. The sample in question was CD4+ or CD8+ T cells sorted from blood, obtained in a trial of the OX40 agonist ivuxolimab. These receptors came from an adult with an advanced solid tumor such as melanoma, head and neck, liver or kidney cancer.

The chain combines TRBV5-4 with TRBJ2-1; D is perhaps TRBD1 (6 bases). V lost 5 bases and J 1 base, leaving 13 bases between the germline ends. Germline CDR1 and CDR2: SGHNT and YYREEE (reference sequence). The CDR3 loop spans 15 amino acids. The CDR3 nucleotides are TGTGCCAGCAGTCCTGGACAGAAATCCTACAATGAGCAGTTCTTC. This encodes CASSPGQKSYNEQFF.

V and J are TRBV19 and TRBJ2-6; possibly TRBD2 for D (5 bases). This CDR3 has 16 residues. CDR1 and CDR2 (germline): LNHDA, SQIVND (reference sequence). V dropped 7 bases and J dropped 0 bases, with 13 bases sitting between them. The CDR3 bases are TGTGCCAGTACCCGGGAAGCGAGCTCTGGGGCCAACGTCCTGACTTTC. It translates to CASTREASSGANVLTF.

V gene TRBV6-1 combines with J gene TRBJ2-1; TRBD2 agrees at 12 bases. Germline V gives CDR1 MNHNS, CDR2 SASEGT. V trimming: 3 bases; J trimming: 10 bases; junction bases outside the gene matches: 10. CDR3 length equals 16 residues. The CDR3 coding sequence is TGTGCCAGCAGTGACTATTTGGCTAGCGGGAGGGTCGAGCAGTTCTTC. Its translation: CASSDYLASGRVEQFF.

This chain joins TRBV5-6 and TRBJ2-1; D not certain. The V and J ends lost 4 bases and 0 bases respectively, with 11 bases between them. This CDR3 is built from 15 residues. Germline assignment: CDR1 SGHDT and CDR2 YYEEEE. CDR3 protein: CASSRLVSSYNEQFF. CDR3 in DNA: TGTGCCAGCAGCAGGCTAGTGAGCTCCTACAATGAGCAGTTCTTC.

Only a few counts were recorded for this clone. This chain connects TRBV11-2 to TRBJ2-1, with no clear D. This CDR3 has 11 amino acids. From germline, CDR1 is SGHAT and CDR2 FQNNGV. Trimming removed 3 bases at V and 15 bases at J, with 12 bases between. CDR3 nucleotides: TGTGCCAGCAGCTTTAGGAAGGGATGGTTCTTC. Translating it yields CASSFRKGWFF.

V is TRBV4-2 and J is TRBJ2-3; TRBD2 aligns across 11 bases. Germline V gives CDR1 LGHNA, CDR2 YNFKEQ. Trimming took 0 bases from V and 1 from J; bases not matched to a gene: 3. CDR3 length equals 17 residues. The chain's CDR3 is CASSQDRLAGRTDTQYF. The CDR3, as DNA: TGTGCCAGCAGCCAAGATCGACTAGCGGGACGCACAGATACGCAGTATTTT.

The table lists this clone with a count of one. This chain connects TRBV30 to TRBJ2-3; 8 nucleotides line up with TRBD2. The trim removed 0 bases at V and 6 bases at J, leaving 14 bases unmatched. Germline V gene data show CDR1 as GTSNPN and CDR2 as SVGIG (reference sequence). The CDR3 runs to 17 residues. The CDR3, as DNA: TGTGCCTGGAGTGTGAGGATTTCCACGGGAGGGCCCGATACGCAGTATTTT. It encodes CAWSVRISTGGPDTQYF. The complete variable domain, with remaining parts taken from reference TRBV30 and TRBJ2-3, reads SQTIHQWPATLVQPVGSPLSLECTVEGTSNPNLYWYRQAAGRGLQLLFYSVGIGQISSEVPQNLSASRPQDRQFILSSKKLLLSDSGFYLCAWSVRISTGGPDTQYFGPGTRLTVL.

This rearrangement joins TRBV5-1 to TRBJ2-1; D possibly corresponds to TRBD1 (6 bases). This CDR3 has 15 residues. Germline CDR1 and CDR2: SGHRS and YFSETQ. The V gene lost 2 bases and the J gene lost 0 bases, with 9 bases spanning the gap. DNA for the CDR3: TGCGCCAGCAGCTTCGGACAGAGCTCCTACAATGAGCAGTTCTTC. This codes for CASSFGQSSYNEQFF.

This rearrangement joins TRBV27 to TRBJ2-5, with D unresolved. CDR1 MNHEY and CDR2 SMNVEV come from the germline V gene (reference sequence). This CDR3 spans 13 amino acids. Trimming left V 0 bases short and J 2 bases short, with 4 bases between. The CDR3 spells CASSLSYQETQYF. Here the CDR3 DNA reads TGTGCCAGCAGTTTATCCTATCAAGAGACCCAGTACTTC.

The chain recombines TRBV15 with TRBJ2-7; 8 nucleotides match TRBD2. Germline lookup yields CDR1 LNHNV and CDR2 YYDKDF (reference sequence). Trimming took 0 bases from V and 3 from J; bases not matched to a gene: 4. The CDR3 loop spans 15 amino acids. The CDR3 spells CATSRETSGYYEQYF. CDR3 sequence (DNA): TGTGCCACCAGCAGAGAAACTAGCGGATACTACGAGCAGTACTTC.

The chain couples TRBV30 to TRBJ1-2, with a tentative D call TRBD1 (6 bases). The germline V gene has CDR1 GTSNPN and CDR2 SVGIG (reference sequence). The V and J ends lost 4 bases and 4 bases respectively, with 19 bases between them. The CDR3 spans 15 residues. This CDR3 is CAWIPAGAMVYGYTF. In DNA form, the CDR3 reads TGTGCCTGGATCCCAGCGGGGGCGATGGTCTATGGCTACACCTTC.

The J gene is TRBJ1-4, the V gene TRBV6-5; TRBD1 might be the D (6 bases). The CDR3 extends over 15 amino acids. V gave up 2 bases and J gave up 4 bases, with 11 bases separating them. Germline V lookup: CDR1 MNHEY, CDR2 SVGAGI. CDR3 in amino acids: CASSYDTGINEKLFF. For the CDR3, the DNA is TGTGCCAGCAGTTACGACACAGGGATTAATGAAAAACTGTTTTTT.

The chain combines TRBV18 with TRBJ1-2; D not certain. V was clipped by 1 base and J by 9 bases, with 18 bases between them. The CDR3 runs to 15 residues. Germline-derived CDR1 and CDR2 are KGHSH and LQKENI. Written as DNA, the CDR3 is TGTGCCAGCTCACCACAAGAGACACGGGCAGAAAGCTACACCTTC. Translated: CASSPQETRAESYTF. The whole variable domain, remainder taken from reference TRBV18 and TRBJ1-2, is NAGVMQNPRHLVRRRGQEARLRCSPMKGHSHVYWYRQLPEEGLKFMVYLQKENIIDESGMPKERFSAEFPKEGPSILRIQQVVRGDSAAYFCASSPQETRAESYTFGSGTRLTVV.

J is TRBJ2-7 and V is TRBV15; 11 bases fit TRBD2. The CDR3 runs to 15 residues. The V and J ends lost 1 base and 4 bases, in that order; junction bases with no gene match: 3. Germline assignment: CDR1 LNHNV and CDR2 YYDKDF (reference sequence). The CDR3 DNA sequence: TGTGCCACCAGCAGAGGTAGCGGGAGGGGTTACGAGCAGTACTTC. Translated: CATSRGSGRGYEQYF.

The chain has TRBV19 and TRBJ1-3; D is perhaps TRBD1 (6 bases). Germline CDR1 is LNHDA and CDR2 is SQIVND (reference sequence). The CDR3 totals 15 residues. Between the trimmed V and J ends, which lost 3 bases and 0 bases, there was a span of 9 bases. CDR3 sequence: CASSMRGISGNTIYF. The CDR3, as DNA: TGTGCCAGTAGTATGAGGGGGATCTCTGGAAACACCATATATTTT.

The V call is TRBV19, the J call TRBJ2-1, with D uncertain. Trimming took 5 bases from V and 2 from J, leaving 10 bases between them. The CDR3 runs 14 residues. CDR1 and CDR2 from the germline V gene are LNHDA and SQIVND (reference sequence). CDR3 amino acids: CASSERQTYNEQFF. DNA of the CDR3: TGTGCCAGTAGTGAGAGGCAGACCTACAATGAGCAGTTCTTC.

A single count supports this clone. This chain joins TRBV6-4 and TRBJ1-2, with 8 bases that match TRBD1. The germline CDR1 and CDR2 sequences are MRHNA and SNTAGT. The CDR3 extends over 19 amino acids. The V gene end was trimmed by 0 bases and the J gene end by 0 bases; junction bases not matched to a gene: 12. Here the CDR3 DNA reads TGTGCCAGCAGTGACTCTATCCCCCGGACAGGGATCTCTAACTATGGCTACACCTTC. It is translated as CASSDSIPRTGISNYGYTF.